These 2 T cell receptor beta chains were all obtained from the same sample, sequenced in a study of blood T cell repertoires in COVID-19. The repertoire was sequenced with immunoSEQ multiplex PCR; TCRdb's copy has only in-frame clones and lacks some. The sample carries about 150,000 clones, around four fifths recorded once. Sequencing used PBMCs or T cells enriched from blood (not recorded which). The receptors stem from a woman between 50 and 59 years old who had recovered from COVID-19.

The chain combines TRBV4-1 with TRBJ2-4; tentatively, D is TRBD2 (5 bases). The V gene lost 2 bases and the J gene lost 4 bases, with 12 bases spanning the gap. CDR1 and CDR2 from the germline V gene are MGHRA and YSYEKL. The CDR3 runs to 15 residues. The CDR3 DNA is TGCGCCAGCAGCCAACGGGGTACAACGAAAAACATTCAGTACTTC. Amino acid sequence: CASSQRGTTKNIQYF.

The chain joins TRBV3-1 (or the pseudogene TRBV3-2) to TRBJ2-7; tentative D call: TRBD2 (5 bases). This CDR3 spans 14 amino acids. Germline loops: CDR1 LGHDT, CDR2 YNNKEL (reference sequence). V lost 4 bases to trimming and J lost 3 bases, with 13 bases between them. The CDR3 sequence: CASSPNFGDYEQYF. In DNA form, the CDR3 reads TGTGCCAGCAGCCCCAATTTCGGGGACTACGAGCAGTACTTC.